This is a list of T cell receptor beta chains from one sample in a study of cytomegalovirus exposure and HLA in healthy donors. The protocol was immunoSEQ multiplex PCR, while the TCRdb copy is restricted to in-frame clones and leaves out a portion. Seen here are about 190,000 clones, roughly 80% observed once, and the top ten hold 3.5% to 4%. The specimen was PBMCs. The receptors come from a man in his fifties or sixties in good health and CMV-seronegative. Each CDR3 is given with its conserved first and last residue. Each record gives: CDR3 length, D gene, J gene, clone size, V gene, CDR3 DNA, CDR3 protein. D genes are given only for firm matches. Size tells how often a clone was seen (once, few, many) or the class of an expanded clone, and some rows leave it out.

cdr3_length: 14; d_call: NA; j_call: TRBJ1-3; clone_size: NA; v_call: TRBV14; cdr3_nt: TGTGCCAGCAGCTCCAGGGGTGCTGGAAACACCATATATTTT; cdr3_aa: CASSSRGAGNTIYF
cdr3_length: 14; d_call: NA; j_call: TRBJ1-3; clone_size: NA; v_call: TRBV18; cdr3_nt: TGTGCCAGCTCACAGCAGGACTCTGGAAACACCATATATTTT; cdr3_aa: CASSQQDSGNTIYF
cdr3_length: 14; d_call: NA; j_call: TRBJ1-4; clone_size: NA; v_call: TRBV4-3; cdr3_nt: TGCGCCAGCAGCCGCCTCGGGACTAATGAAAAACTGTTTTTT; cdr3_aa: CASSRLGTNEKLFF
cdr3_length: 13; d_call: TRBD1; j_call: TRBJ1-1; clone_size: NA; v_call: TRBV2; cdr3_nt: TGTGCCAGCAGGACAGGGGGCAGTACTGAAGCTTTCTTT; cdr3_aa: CASRTGGSTEAFF
cdr3_length: 14; d_call: NA; j_call: TRBJ2-3; clone_size: few; v_call: TRBV6-4; cdr3_nt: TGTGCCAGCAGCGGTCAGGGCGGCACAGATACGCAGTATTTT; cdr3_aa: CASSGQGGTDTQYF
cdr3_length: 14; d_call: NA; j_call: TRBJ2-1; clone_size: once; v_call: TRBV9; cdr3_nt: TGTGCCAGCAGTTTCCGGGGATCATACAATGAGCAGTTCTTC; cdr3_aa: CASSFRGSYNEQFF
cdr3_length: 13; d_call: NA; j_call: TRBJ2-1; clone_size: few; v_call: TRBV25-1; cdr3_nt: TGTGCCAGCAGGTGGGACAACTACAATGAGCAGTTCTTC; cdr3_aa: CASRWDNYNEQFF
cdr3_length: 16; d_call: NA; j_call: TRBJ2-7; clone_size: NA; v_call: TRBV5-1; cdr3_nt: TGCGCCAGCAGCTTGGGGCGGACAGCGGCCTCCTACGAGCAGTACTTC; cdr3_aa: CASSLGRTAASYEQYF
cdr3_length: 16; d_call: TRBD2; j_call: TRBJ2-2; clone_size: NA; v_call: TRBV19; cdr3_nt: TGTGCCAGTAGCTCTTTAGCGGGGGGGCATGGCGGGGAGCTGTTTTTT; cdr3_aa: CASSSLAGGHGGELFF
cdr3_length: 13; d_call: NA; j_call: TRBJ1-2; clone_size: NA; v_call: TRBV5-5; cdr3_nt: TGTGCCAGCAGCTTGGACCGGGGCTATGGCTACACCTTC; cdr3_aa: CASSLDRGYGYTF
cdr3_length: 17; d_call: TRBD2; j_call: TRBJ2-3; clone_size: NA; v_call: TRBV5-1; cdr3_nt: TGCGCCAGCAGCTTGGAACCGCGGGGGGGCCAGGGAGATACGCAGTATTTT; cdr3_aa: CASSLEPRGGQGDTQYF
cdr3_length: 16; d_call: TRBD1; j_call: TRBJ1-2; clone_size: once; v_call: TRBV6-5; cdr3_nt: TGTGCCAGCAGTTTACTCGGACAGGGCTCTGACTATGGCTACACCTTC; cdr3_aa: CASSLLGQGSDYGYTF
cdr3_length: 13; d_call: NA; j_call: TRBJ2-7; clone_size: NA; v_call: TRBV2; cdr3_nt: TGTGCCAGCAGTGAACGGACAGCCTACGAGCAGTACTTC; cdr3_aa: CASSERTAYEQYF
cdr3_length: 15; d_call: NA; j_call: TRBJ1-5; clone_size: NA; v_call: TRBV15; cdr3_nt: TGTGCCACCAGCGGAGGACAGCATAGCAATCAGCCCCAGCATTTT; cdr3_aa: CATSGGQHSNQPQHF
cdr3_length: 13; d_call: NA; j_call: TRBJ1-1; clone_size: NA; v_call: TRBV11-1; cdr3_nt: TGTGCCAGCAGCTCCGGAGCTTACTCTGAAGCTTTCTTT; cdr3_aa: CASSSGAYSEAFF
cdr3_length: 15; d_call: NA; j_call: TRBJ1-1; clone_size: NA; v_call: TRBV11-2; cdr3_nt: TGTGCCAGCAGCTTAGATCGGGGGGCGACCCTAAAAGCTTTCTTT; cdr3_aa: CASSLDRGATLKAFF
cdr3_length: 14; d_call: NA; j_call: TRBJ2-3; clone_size: few; v_call: TRBV5-1; cdr3_nt: TGCGCCAGCAGCTTAGAGACTTCCCCAGATACGCAGTATTTT; cdr3_aa: CASSLETSPDTQYF
cdr3_length: 15; d_call: TRBD2; j_call: TRBJ2-3; clone_size: NA; v_call: TRBV7-8; cdr3_nt: TGTGCCAGCAGCTTAGGCGGGGGGAGGACAGATACGCAGTATTTT; cdr3_aa: CASSLGGGRTDTQYF
cdr3_length: 13; d_call: TRBD1; j_call: TRBJ1-1; clone_size: NA; v_call: TRBV7-8; cdr3_nt: TGTGCCAGCAGCTATGACAGGGACCCTGAAGCTTTCTTT; cdr3_aa: CASSYDRDPEAFF
cdr3_length: 15; d_call: TRBD1; j_call: TRBJ2-7; clone_size: NA; v_call: TRBV6-5; cdr3_nt: TGTGCCAGCAGTTCTGTCCGGGACAGGGACGACGAGCAGTACTTC; cdr3_aa: CASSSVRDRDDEQYF
cdr3_length: 14; d_call: TRBD1; j_call: TRBJ1-5; clone_size: NA; v_call: TRBV27; cdr3_nt: TGTGCCAGCAGTCAACAGGGGGCTGATCAGCCCCAGCATTTT; cdr3_aa: CASSQQGADQPQHF
cdr3_length: 16; d_call: NA; j_call: TRBJ1-6; clone_size: NA; v_call: TRBV7-9; cdr3_nt: TGTTCCAGCAGCTTAGGGGCAGGGGACTATAATTCACCCCTCCACTTT; cdr3_aa: CSSSLGAGDYNSPLHF
cdr3_length: 13; d_call: TRBD1; j_call: TRBJ1-2; clone_size: NA; v_call: TRBV2; cdr3_nt: TGTGCCATCCTCCCGGGACAGGGTCTTGGCTACACCTTC; cdr3_aa: CAILPGQGLGYTF
cdr3_length: 15; d_call: NA; j_call: TRBJ2-1; clone_size: NA; v_call: TRBV6-6; cdr3_nt: TGTGCCAGCAGTTATGGGGACACCGGATCGAATGAGCAGTTCTTC; cdr3_aa: CASSYGDTGSNEQFF
cdr3_length: 16; d_call: NA; j_call: TRBJ1-1; clone_size: NA; v_call: TRBV5-1; cdr3_nt: TGCGCCAGCAGCCCTACCTACAGTCAGTCGAACACTGAAGCTTTCTTT; cdr3_aa: CASSPTYSQSNTEAFF
cdr3_length: 14; d_call: TRBD1; j_call: TRBJ1-2; clone_size: NA; v_call: TRBV12-5; cdr3_nt: TGTGCTAGTGGTTGGCACAGGGGAGTGAATGGCTACACCTTC; cdr3_aa: CASGWHRGVNGYTF
cdr3_length: 15; d_call: NA; j_call: TRBJ1-2; clone_size: NA; v_call: TRBV2; cdr3_nt: TGTGCCAGCACTGGCGTGGAGGGCGCGGGCTATGGCTACACCTTC; cdr3_aa: CASTGVEGAGYGYTF
cdr3_length: 16; d_call: TRBD1; j_call: TRBJ1-5; clone_size: NA; v_call: TRBV10-1; cdr3_nt: TGCGCCAGTTCTCCCTTAGGGGGCAAACGCGGTCAGCCCCAGCATTTT; cdr3_aa: CASSPLGGKRGQPQHF
cdr3_length: 15; d_call: NA; j_call: TRBJ2-7; clone_size: few; v_call: TRBV5-1; cdr3_nt: TGCGCCAGCAGCTCAAGTGCCTCGAGCTCCTACGAGCAGTACTTC; cdr3_aa: CASSSSASSSYEQYF
cdr3_length: 15; d_call: NA; j_call: TRBJ2-1; clone_size: once; v_call: TRBV15; cdr3_nt: TGTGCCACCAGCGAGGGGAGGGGGGGCCGCTGGGAGCAGTTCTTC; cdr3_aa: CATSEGRGGRWEQFF
cdr3_length: 12; d_call: TRBD1; j_call: TRBJ1-1; clone_size: NA; v_call: TRBV19; cdr3_nt: TGTGCCACTACGGACAGGGTAACTGAAGCTTTCTTT; cdr3_aa: CATTDRVTEAFF
cdr3_length: 16; d_call: TRBD1; j_call: TRBJ1-5; clone_size: NA; v_call: TRBV4-1; cdr3_nt: TGCGCCAGCAGCCAAGTGGGGACAGGGTTTAATCAGCCCCAGCATTTT; cdr3_aa: CASSQVGTGFNQPQHF
cdr3_length: 14; d_call: TRBD2; j_call: TRBJ2-7; clone_size: NA; v_call: TRBV27; cdr3_nt: TGTGCCAGCAGTTTATCGGGAGGGGACTACGAGCAGTACTTC; cdr3_aa: CASSLSGGDYEQYF
cdr3_length: 12; d_call: NA; j_call: TRBJ2-2; clone_size: NA; v_call: TRBV7-2; cdr3_nt: TGTGCCAGCAGCTTTTTCCACGGGGAGCTGTTTTTT; cdr3_aa: CASSFFHGELFF
cdr3_length: 14; d_call: NA; j_call: TRBJ2-1; clone_size: NA; v_call: TRBV7-2; cdr3_nt: TGTGCCAGCAGCCGTGCCACAGGGAACAATGAGCAGTTCTTC; cdr3_aa: CASSRATGNNEQFF
cdr3_length: 13; d_call: NA; j_call: TRBJ1-2; clone_size: few; v_call: TRBV7-2; cdr3_nt: TGTGCCAGCAGCTTAGAAAACAGTGATGGCTACACCTTC; cdr3_aa: CASSLENSDGYTF
cdr3_length: 13; d_call: NA; j_call: TRBJ2-5; clone_size: NA; v_call: TRBV25-1; cdr3_nt: TGTGCCAGCAGTGACAGGGGGGTAGAGACCCAGTACTTC; cdr3_aa: CASSDRGVETQYF
cdr3_length: 14; d_call: TRBD1; j_call: TRBJ2-7; clone_size: NA; v_call: TRBV2; cdr3_nt: TGTGCCAGCAAACCGGGACAGGGGACCTACGAGCAGTACTTC; cdr3_aa: CASKPGQGTYEQYF
cdr3_length: 16; d_call: NA; j_call: TRBJ1-4; clone_size: NA; v_call: TRBV7-9; cdr3_nt: TGTGCCAGCAGCTTACACGACCTCAGGATTGGAGAAAAACTGTTTTTT; cdr3_aa: CASSLHDLRIGEKLFF
cdr3_length: 16; d_call: TRBD2; j_call: TRBJ2-7; clone_size: NA; v_call: TRBV6-5; cdr3_nt: TGTGCCAGCAGTAACTCCCGGGGGGTTGCAGGGTCCGAGCAGTACTTC; cdr3_aa: CASSNSRGVAGSEQYF
cdr3_length: 17; d_call: TRBD1; j_call: TRBJ1-2; clone_size: few; v_call: TRBV7-6; cdr3_nt: TGTGCCAGCAGCTTTTCCCCAGGACAGGGGCTTTCCTATGGCTACACCTTC; cdr3_aa: CASSFSPGQGLSYGYTF
cdr3_length: 14; d_call: NA; j_call: TRBJ1-4; clone_size: NA; v_call: TRBV10-3; cdr3_nt: TGTGCCATCAGTGATAATGACGGGAATGAAAAACTGTTTTTT; cdr3_aa: CAISDNDGNEKLFF
cdr3_length: 14; d_call: NA; j_call: TRBJ2-7; clone_size: NA; v_call: TRBV7-2; cdr3_nt: TGTGCCAGCAGTTATCGGACTGTATCCTACGAGCAGTACTTC; cdr3_aa: CASSYRTVSYEQYF
cdr3_length: 15; d_call: NA; j_call: TRBJ2-7; clone_size: NA; v_call: TRBV2; cdr3_nt: TGTGCCAGCACTACCTCGACAGGTCTGGGCTACGAGCAGTACTTC; cdr3_aa: CASTTSTGLGYEQYF
cdr3_length: 14; d_call: NA; j_call: TRBJ2-1; clone_size: once; v_call: TRBV9; cdr3_nt: TGTGCCAGCAGCCCCCCCGGGACTCTCAATGAGCAGTTCTTC; cdr3_aa: CASSPPGTLNEQFF
cdr3_length: 12; d_call: NA; j_call: TRBJ1-2; clone_size: once; v_call: TRBV7-2; cdr3_nt: TGTGCCAGCAGCTTATCCGGGGTAGGCTACACCTTC; cdr3_aa: CASSLSGVGYTF
cdr3_length: 15; d_call: TRBD1; j_call: TRBJ1-1; clone_size: NA; v_call: TRBV6-1; cdr3_nt: TGTGCCAGCACCCCCAACAGGGGTCTGAACACTGAAGCTTTCTTT; cdr3_aa: CASTPNRGLNTEAFF
cdr3_length: 13; d_call: TRBD2; j_call: TRBJ2-1; clone_size: NA; v_call: TRBV4-1; cdr3_nt: TGCGCCAGCAGCCCCGTAGCGGGGAATGAGCAGTTCTTC; cdr3_aa: CASSPVAGNEQFF
cdr3_length: 14; d_call: NA; j_call: TRBJ2-7; clone_size: NA; v_call: TRBV27; cdr3_nt: TGTGCCAGCAGTTTATCGAGAGGGTCGGGCGAGCAGTACTTC; cdr3_aa: CASSLSRGSGEQYF
cdr3_length: 12; d_call: NA; j_call: TRBJ1-2; clone_size: few; v_call: TRBV6-1; cdr3_nt: TGTGCCAGCAACGTCGAGCGGCATGGCTACACCTTC; cdr3_aa: CASNVERHGYTF